This is a list of T cell receptor beta chains from one sample in a study of blood T cell repertoires in COVID-19. Sequencing used immunoSEQ multiplex PCR; TCRdb keeps in-frame clones, though not all of them. The sample holds about 210,000 clones, around nine tenths seen once. The sample was peripheral blood. The origin of the receptors is a man between 18 and 29 years old with active or convalescent COVID-19. CDR3s include the opening cysteine and the closing phenylalanine or tryptophan. Fields, in order: D gene, clone size, J gene, V gene, CDR3 protein, CDR3 DNA. The D gene is left open where the match is weak. Clone size appears in some rows only: once, few, many, or a class for an expanded clone.

d_gene: .; abundance: .; j_gene: TRBJ1-2; v_gene: TRBV19; CDR3aa: CASSRTGGYTF; CDR3nt: TGTGCCAGTTCACGCACGGGTGGCTACACCTTC
d_gene: .; abundance: .; j_gene: TRBJ2-3; v_gene: TRBV6-5; CDR3aa: CASSYDAGAVDTQYF; CDR3nt: TGTGCCAGCAGTTACGACGCGGGGGCCGTAGATACGCAGTATTTT
d_gene: TRBD1; abundance: .; j_gene: TRBJ2-2; v_gene: TRBV18; CDR3aa: CASSQEGQGGTGELFF; CDR3nt: TGTGCCAGCTCCCAAGAGGGACAGGGGGGCACCGGGGAGCTGTTTTTT
d_gene: .; abundance: .; j_gene: TRBJ1-6; v_gene: TRBV6-1; CDR3aa: CASSERPGVINSPLHF; CDR3nt: TGTGCCAGCAGTGAAAGGCCGGGGGTAATTAATTCACCCCTCCACTTT
d_gene: .; abundance: .; j_gene: TRBJ2-3; v_gene: TRBV5-4; CDR3aa: CASSSLGAGSTDTQYF; CDR3nt: TGTGCCAGCAGCTCCCTAGGGGCGGGAAGCACAGATACGCAGTATTTT
d_gene: .; abundance: .; j_gene: TRBJ2-5; v_gene: TRBV6-5; CDR3aa: CASSWSGKETQYF; CDR3nt: TGTGCCAGCAGTTGGTCCGGGAAAGAGACCCAGTACTTC
d_gene: .; abundance: once; j_gene: TRBJ1-6; v_gene: TRBV6-2/TRBV6-3; CDR3aa: CASSDLSGGSYNSPLHF; CDR3nt: TGTGCCAGCAGTGATCTTTCTGGAGGCTCCTATAATTCACCCCTCCACTTT
d_gene: .; abundance: .; j_gene: TRBJ1-1; v_gene: TRBV4-2; CDR3aa: CASRSGGANTEAFF; CDR3nt: TGTGCCAGCAGAAGCGGGGGGGCGAACACTGAAGCTTTCTTT
d_gene: .; abundance: once; j_gene: TRBJ1-6; v_gene: TRBV19; CDR3aa: CASSISAGKTDNSPLHF; CDR3nt: TGTGCCAGTAGTATATCGGCAGGGAAGACGGATAATTCACCCCTCCACTTT
d_gene: .; abundance: few; j_gene: TRBJ2-7; v_gene: TRBV19; CDR3aa: CASSTRTKPGDEQYF; CDR3nt: TGTGCCAGTAGCACCCGGACAAAACCTGGCGACGAGCAGTACTTC
d_gene: TRBD2; abundance: .; j_gene: TRBJ2-7; v_gene: TRBV15; CDR3aa: CATSRKGTSGGPYEQYF; CDR3nt: TGTGCCACCAGCAGAAAGGGGACTAGCGGGGGGCCCTACGAGCAGTACTTC
d_gene: TRBD1; abundance: .; j_gene: TRBJ1-2; v_gene: TRBV29-1; CDR3aa: CSATGGSGYGYTF; CDR3nt: TGCAGCGCAACAGGGGGCTCGGGCTATGGCTACACCTTC
d_gene: .; abundance: .; j_gene: TRBJ1-3; v_gene: TRBV6-5; CDR3aa: CASSKEAFSGNTIYF; CDR3nt: TGTGCCAGCAGTAAGGAGGCATTCTCTGGAAACACCATATATTTT
d_gene: TRBD1; abundance: .; j_gene: TRBJ2-1; v_gene: TRBV28; CDR3aa: CASVDRGSNEQFF; CDR3nt: TGTGCCAGCGTAGACAGGGGGTCAAATGAGCAGTTCTTC
d_gene: .; abundance: .; j_gene: TRBJ2-3; v_gene: TRBV7-2; CDR3aa: CASSSRLSRRDTQYF; CDR3nt: TGTGCCAGCAGCTCGAGACTATCCCGGAGGGATACGCAGTATTTT
d_gene: TRBD2; abundance: .; j_gene: TRBJ2-1; v_gene: TRBV12-5; CDR3aa: CASGKHSGGHWNEQFF; CDR3nt: TGTGCTAGTGGTAAACATAGCGGGGGCCATTGGAATGAGCAGTTCTTC
d_gene: TRBD2; abundance: .; j_gene: TRBJ2-1; v_gene: TRBV6-2/TRBV6-3; CDR3aa: CASSSGRANNEQFF; CDR3nt: TGTGCCAGCAGTAGCGGGAGGGCCAACAATGAGCAGTTCTTC
d_gene: .; abundance: .; j_gene: TRBJ1-6; v_gene: TRBV28; CDR3aa: CASSSKSYSPLHF; CDR3nt: TGTGCCAGCAGTTCGAAGAGTTATTCACCCCTCCACTTT
d_gene: .; abundance: once; j_gene: TRBJ1-2; v_gene: TRBV30; CDR3aa: CAWSEVNRIYGYTF; CDR3nt: TGTGCCTGGAGTGAAGTCAACAGGATATATGGCTACACCTTC
d_gene: .; abundance: .; j_gene: TRBJ1-1; v_gene: TRBV30; CDR3aa: CAWSLTANTEAFF; CDR3nt: TGTGCCTGGAGTTTAACAGCTAACACTGAAGCTTTCTTT
d_gene: .; abundance: .; j_gene: TRBJ2-3; v_gene: TRBV2; CDR3aa: CASSESSGDGPDTQYF; CDR3nt: TGTGCCAGCAGTGAATCGTCAGGGGATGGGCCAGATACGCAGTATTTT
d_gene: .; abundance: few; j_gene: TRBJ1-4; v_gene: TRBV5-1; CDR3aa: CASSLGTRGREKLFF; CDR3nt: TGCGCCAGCAGCTTGGGGACCAGGGGCCGTGAAAAACTGTTTTTT
d_gene: TRBD1; abundance: .; j_gene: TRBJ1-2; v_gene: TRBV19; CDR3aa: CASRSDRGRSYGYTF; CDR3nt: TGTGCCAGTAGAAGCGACAGGGGTAGGAGCTATGGCTACACCTTC
d_gene: TRBD2; abundance: .; j_gene: TRBJ2-1; v_gene: TRBV6-2/TRBV6-3; CDR3aa: CASSYRTSGLNEQFF; CDR3nt: TGTGCCAGCAGTTACCGTACTAGCGGGTTGAATGAGCAGTTCTTC
d_gene: .; abundance: .; j_gene: TRBJ1-1; v_gene: TRBV18; CDR3aa: CASSPIPQGTYEAFF; CDR3nt: TGTGCCAGCTCACCAATCCCCCAGGGGACATATGAAGCTTTCTTT
d_gene: TRBD2; abundance: .; j_gene: TRBJ2-3; v_gene: TRBV29-1; CDR3aa: CSAHGSGDTDTQYF; CDR3nt: TGCAGCGCCCATGGGAGCGGGGACACAGATACGCAGTATTTT
d_gene: TRBD1; abundance: .; j_gene: TRBJ2-2; v_gene: TRBV29-1; CDR3aa: CSVETGANTGELFF; CDR3nt: TGCAGCGTTGAAACAGGGGCGAACACCGGGGAGCTGTTTTTT
d_gene: .; abundance: once; j_gene: TRBJ2-7; v_gene: TRBV5-1; CDR3aa: CASSPTPGSYEQYF; CDR3nt: TGCGCCAGCAGCCCGACTCCGGGGTCCTACGAGCAGTACTTC
d_gene: TRBD1; abundance: .; j_gene: TRBJ1-2; v_gene: TRBV19; CDR3aa: CASSIDRDRTNYGYTF; CDR3nt: TGTGCCAGTAGTATAGATCGGGACAGGACTAACTATGGCTACACCTTC
d_gene: .; abundance: .; j_gene: TRBJ2-3; v_gene: TRBV12-3/TRBV12-4; CDR3aa: CASSRSLADTQYF; CDR3nt: TGTGCCAGCAGTCGCAGTCTCGCAGATACGCAGTATTTT
d_gene: TRBD2; abundance: few; j_gene: TRBJ2-2; v_gene: TRBV18; CDR3aa: CASSPSSGSTGELFF; CDR3nt: TGTGCCAGCTCACCCTCTAGCGGAAGCACCGGGGAGCTGTTTTTT
d_gene: .; abundance: .; j_gene: TRBJ1-6; v_gene: TRBV7-2; CDR3aa: CASSQGSSYNSPLHF; CDR3nt: TGTGCCAGCAGCCAAGGGAGCTCCTATAATTCACCCCTCCACTTT
d_gene: .; abundance: .; j_gene: TRBJ2-3; v_gene: TRBV6-1; CDR3aa: CASSGLNRRLSDTQYF; CDR3nt: TGTGCCAGCAGTGGACTAAACAGACGACTTTCAGATACGCAGTATTTT
d_gene: .; abundance: .; j_gene: TRBJ1-1; v_gene: TRBV28; CDR3aa: CASFRKQGNTEAFF; CDR3nt: TGTGCCAGCTTTCGCAAACAGGGGAACACTGAAGCTTTCTTT
d_gene: TRBD2; abundance: .; j_gene: TRBJ2-1; v_gene: TRBV30; CDR3aa: CAWSVSRGDNEQFF; CDR3nt: TGTGCCTGGAGTGTATCCCGGGGGGACAATGAGCAGTTCTTC
d_gene: TRBD2; abundance: .; j_gene: TRBJ2-5; v_gene: TRBV2; CDR3aa: CASGPLAGVSETQYF; CDR3nt: TGTGCCAGCGGACCTCTAGCGGGAGTATCAGAGACCCAGTACTTC
d_gene: .; abundance: .; j_gene: TRBJ2-2; v_gene: TRBV21-1; CDR3aa: CASSNHDRGLSELTGELFF; CDR3nt: TGTGCCAGCAGCAACCATGACAGGGGGCTGTCCGAATTGACCGGGGAGCTGTTTTTT
d_gene: .; abundance: few; j_gene: TRBJ2-1; v_gene: TRBV5-5; CDR3aa: CASTLKALSSYNEQFF; CDR3nt: TGTGCCAGCACCCTCAAAGCGCTGAGCTCCTACAATGAGCAGTTCTTC
d_gene: TRBD1; abundance: once; j_gene: TRBJ2-3; v_gene: TRBV2; CDR3aa: CASSWTGTDTQYF; CDR3nt: TGTGCCAGCAGTTGGACAGGAACAGATACGCAGTATTTT
d_gene: TRBD2; abundance: .; j_gene: TRBJ2-1; v_gene: TRBV2; CDR3aa: CASSLERGDTDEQFF; CDR3nt: TGTGCCAGCAGTCTGGAGCGGGGGGATACCGATGAGCAGTTCTTC
d_gene: TRBD1; abundance: .; j_gene: TRBJ2-5; v_gene: TRBV7-2; CDR3aa: CASSLTGTGGLETQYF; CDR3nt: TGTGCCAGCAGCTTAACCGGGACAGGGGGTTTAGAGACCCAGTACTTC
d_gene: TRBD1; abundance: .; j_gene: TRBJ1-2; v_gene: TRBV6-5; CDR3aa: CASSKTNRGQDGYTF; CDR3nt: TGTGCCAGCAGTAAAACTAACAGGGGACAGGATGGCTACACCTTC
d_gene: .; abundance: once; j_gene: TRBJ1-1; v_gene: TRBV6-6; CDR3aa: CASSYTGGGTEAFF; CDR3nt: TGTGCCAGCAGCTATACCGGGGGTGGCACTGAAGCTTTCTTT
d_gene: TRBD1; abundance: .; j_gene: TRBJ1-4; v_gene: TRBV7-6; CDR3aa: CASSLEGGVNEKLFF; CDR3nt: TGTGCCAGCAGCTTAGAAGGGGGCGTTAATGAAAAACTGTTTTTT
d_gene: TRBD2; abundance: .; j_gene: TRBJ2-1; v_gene: TRBV7-2; CDR3aa: CASSLDSAGAYNEQFF; CDR3nt: TGTGCCAGCAGCTTAGATTCGGCGGGGGCCTACAATGAGCAGTTCTTC
d_gene: TRBD2; abundance: once; j_gene: TRBJ2-7; v_gene: TRBV28; CDR3aa: CASSSAGLALREQYF; CDR3nt: TGTGCCAGCAGTTCCGCGGGACTAGCGTTGAGAGAGCAGTACTTC
d_gene: TRBD1; abundance: .; j_gene: TRBJ1-1; v_gene: TRBV4-1; CDR3aa: CASSQPRQGFTEAFF; CDR3nt: TGCGCCAGCAGCCAACCGAGACAGGGTTTCACTGAAGCTTTCTTT
d_gene: .; abundance: .; j_gene: TRBJ1-4; v_gene: TRBV19; CDR3aa: CASHGAGGEKLFF; CDR3nt: TGTGCCAGCCACGGCGCGGGAGGAGAAAAACTGTTTTTT
d_gene: TRBD1; abundance: .; j_gene: TRBJ1-2; v_gene: TRBV5-5; CDR3aa: CASSLDNLQGSYGYTF; CDR3nt: TGTGCCAGCAGCTTGGACAACCTACAGGGGTCCTATGGCTACACCTTC
d_gene: .; abundance: .; j_gene: TRBJ1-2; v_gene: TRBV19; CDR3aa: CASSIGGGDSNYGYTF; CDR3nt: TGTGCCAGTAGTATAGGCGGAGGGGACTCAAACTATGGCTACACCTTC
d_gene: TRBD1; abundance: .; j_gene: TRBJ1-1; v_gene: TRBV6-5; CDR3aa: CASSDIRGQAFF; CDR3nt: TGTGCCAGCAGCGACATAAGGGGGCAAGCTTTCTTT
d_gene: TRBD1; abundance: .; j_gene: TRBJ1-4; v_gene: TRBV30; CDR3aa: CAWSFSGQGNEKLFF; CDR3nt: TGTGCCTGGAGTTTTTCGGGACAGGGTAATGAAAAACTGTTTTTT
d_gene: TRBD2; abundance: .; j_gene: TRBJ2-3; v_gene: TRBV7-9; CDR3aa: CASSLPGLAGVDTQYF; CDR3nt: TGTGCCAGCAGCTTACCGGGACTAGCGGGAGTGGATACGCAGTATTTT
d_gene: TRBD1; abundance: .; j_gene: TRBJ1-5; v_gene: TRBV6-5; CDR3aa: CASSRQGPNQPQHF; CDR3nt: TGTGCCAGCAGTCGACAGGGCCCCAATCAGCCCCAGCATTTT
d_gene: .; abundance: once; j_gene: TRBJ2-7; v_gene: TRBV28; CDR3aa: CASSTGSPEQYF; CDR3nt: TGTGCCAGCTCAACGGGAAGTCCCGAGCAGTACTTC
d_gene: .; abundance: .; j_gene: TRBJ2-1; v_gene: TRBV2; CDR3aa: CASSSQGKYNEQFF; CDR3nt: TGTGCCAGCAGTAGCCAGGGAAAATACAATGAGCAGTTCTTC